These T cell receptor beta chains were read from a single sample in a study of CD8 T cells in Susac syndrome. TCRdb recomputed calls from the immunoSEQ multiplex PCR reads with MiXCR, one row per CDR3 protein. The sample carries roughly 150,000 distinct CDR3 sequences, just under 97% recorded once. The specimen was CD8+ T cells from PBMCs. The receptors shown here come from a human donor with multiple sclerosis. Both conserved end residues are part of each CDR3. Each record gives: J gene, clone size, V gene, D gene, CDR3 DNA, CDR3 protein. The D gene is left open where the match is weak. Clone size is shown for a subset of rows, as once, few, many or a class of expanded clone.

j_call: TRBJ2-3
clone_size: .
v_call: TRBV29-1
d_call: TRBD1
cdr3_nt: TGCAGCGTACAGGGGATTCTGACAGATACGCAGTATTTT
cdr3_aa: CSVQGILTDTQYF

j_call: TRBJ2-4
clone_size: .
v_call: TRBV7-8
d_call: .
cdr3_nt: TGTGCCAGCAGCCCCAAAGAGGGGTCCAAAAACATTCAGTACTTC
cdr3_aa: CASSPKEGSKNIQYF

j_call: TRBJ1-2
clone_size: .
v_call: TRBV3-1
d_call: .
cdr3_nt: TGTGCCAGCAGCCAAGATGGGACGGCGGATGGCTACACCTTC
cdr3_aa: CASSQDGTADGYTF

j_call: TRBJ1-5
clone_size: .
v_call: TRBV6-1
d_call: .
cdr3_nt: TGTGCCAGCAGTGAAAGCTATAGGGTTAGCAATCAGCCCCAGCATTTT
cdr3_aa: CASSESYRVSNQPQHF

j_call: TRBJ1-2
clone_size: .
v_call: TRBV13
d_call: .
cdr3_nt: TGTGCCAGCAGCGCCGACGGCTATGGCTACACCTTC
cdr3_aa: CASSADGYGYTF

j_call: TRBJ2-7
clone_size: .
v_call: TRBV5-6
d_call: .
cdr3_nt: TGTGCCAGCAGCTTGGCTCAGGGGAGACAGCAGTACTTC
cdr3_aa: CASSLAQGRQQYF

j_call: TRBJ1-1
clone_size: once
v_call: TRBV30
d_call: .
cdr3_nt: TGTGCCTGGAGTGTCGGACGGGTCAACACTGAAGCTTTCTTT
cdr3_aa: CAWSVGRVNTEAFF

j_call: TRBJ2-1
clone_size: .
v_call: TRBV12-3/TRBV12-4
d_call: TRBD2
cdr3_nt: TGTGCCAGCAGTCGACTAGCGGGGGACTACAATGAGCAGTTCTTC
cdr3_aa: CASSRLAGDYNEQFF

j_call: TRBJ2-1
clone_size: once
v_call: TRBV11-2
d_call: .
cdr3_nt: TGTGCCAGCAGCTTAGCAGTAAGCGCAGCCTACAATGAGCAGTTCTTC
cdr3_aa: CASSLAVSAAYNEQFF

j_call: TRBJ1-5
clone_size: .
v_call: TRBV4-1
d_call: .
cdr3_nt: TGCGCCAGCAGCGTCCAGAGGACAGCTGATCAGCCCCAGCATTTT
cdr3_aa: CASSVQRTADQPQHF

j_call: TRBJ2-5
clone_size: once
v_call: TRBV5-1
d_call: .
cdr3_nt: TGCGCCAGCAGGATCGACCTTTTTGGGACCCAGTACTTC
cdr3_aa: CASRIDLFGTQYF

j_call: TRBJ2-2
clone_size: .
v_call: TRBV29-1
d_call: .
cdr3_nt: TGCAGCGTTGGGGACGGCACCGGGGAGCTGTTTTTT
cdr3_aa: CSVGDGTGELFF

j_call: TRBJ2-1
clone_size: .
v_call: TRBV4-1
d_call: .
cdr3_nt: TGCGCCAGCAGCCCATCACGAATCGAGGGCCGGGGCAATGAGCAGTTCTTC
cdr3_aa: CASSPSRIEGRGNEQFF

j_call: TRBJ1-6
clone_size: .
v_call: TRBV20-1
d_call: TRBD1
cdr3_nt: TGCAGTGCTCAAGACCCACGGACAGGGGGCTACGACCTTCTTGATTCACCCCTCCACTTT
cdr3_aa: CSAQDPRTGGYDLLDSPLHF

j_call: TRBJ2-3
clone_size: once
v_call: TRBV6-5
d_call: TRBD2
cdr3_nt: TGTGCCAGCAGTTACTCGGCGGGGGGCGGTACAGATACGCAGTATTTT
cdr3_aa: CASSYSAGGGTDTQYF

j_call: TRBJ1-4
clone_size: .
v_call: TRBV7-9
d_call: .
cdr3_nt: TGTGCCAGCAGCGCCAGGGAAAAACTGTTTTTT
cdr3_aa: CASSAREKLFF

j_call: TRBJ2-2
clone_size: .
v_call: TRBV12-5
d_call: .
cdr3_nt: TGTGCTAGTCATGAAGGGTGGGGGACCGGGGAGCTGTTTTTT
cdr3_aa: CASHEGWGTGELFF

j_call: TRBJ2-5
clone_size: .
v_call: TRBV5-1
d_call: TRBD2
cdr3_nt: TGCGCCAGCAGCGCAGCGACTAGCGGCCCCCAAGAGACCCAGTACTTC
cdr3_aa: CASSAATSGPQETQYF

j_call: TRBJ1-1
clone_size: .
v_call: TRBV20-1
d_call: TRBD1
cdr3_nt: TGCAGTGCTACCAGGACAGGGGGCACAGGCGAAGCTTTCTTT
cdr3_aa: CSATRTGGTGEAFF

j_call: TRBJ2-5
clone_size: .
v_call: TRBV15
d_call: TRBD2
cdr3_nt: TGTGCCACCAGCAGTCTCATAGCGGGGCAAGAGACCCAGTACTTC
cdr3_aa: CATSSLIAGQETQYF

j_call: TRBJ2-1
clone_size: .
v_call: TRBV20-1
d_call: TRBD2
cdr3_nt: TGCAGTGCTCGAACACTAGCGGGGGACTACAATGAGCAGTTCTTC
cdr3_aa: CSARTLAGDYNEQFF

j_call: TRBJ1-2
clone_size: .
v_call: TRBV7-9
d_call: TRBD1
cdr3_nt: TGTGCCAGCACCTACGGGACAGGGCACTATGGCTACACCTTC
cdr3_aa: CASTYGTGHYGYTF

j_call: TRBJ1-6
clone_size: .
v_call: TRBV2
d_call: .
cdr3_nt: TGTGCCAGCAGTGAAGAAAGGGCAGGGAATTCACCCCTCCACTTT
cdr3_aa: CASSEERAGNSPLHF

j_call: TRBJ2-1
clone_size: .
v_call: TRBV9
d_call: TRBD2
cdr3_nt: TGTGCCAGCAGCCCTGCTAGCGGACCCTACAATGAGCAGTTCTTC
cdr3_aa: CASSPASGPYNEQFF